Each of the 5 T cell receptor beta chains below was sequenced from the same sample in a study of cytomegalovirus exposure and HLA in healthy donors. PCR primers comprised 60 Vbeta and 13 Jbeta primers. Using immunoSEQ multiplex PCR, the repertoire was profiled, and TCRdb retains in-frame clones only, with some absent. This sample yields roughly 110,000 clones, of which 60% to 80% are seen a single time; 2% to 3% belongs to the top ten. The sequenced sample was PBMCs. These receptors came from a man aged 35 to 55 in good health and CMV-seronegative.

The J gene is TRBJ2-2, the V gene TRBV6-1; TRBD1 matches 8 bases. This CDR3 is 14 amino acids long. Germline-derived CDR1 and CDR2 are MNHNS and SASEGT. The V gene end was trimmed by 6 bases and the J gene end by 2 bases; junction bases not matched to a gene: 2. CDR3 in amino acids: CASRTGDNTGELFF. The CDR3 DNA reads TGTGCCAGCAGGACAGGGGATAACACCGGGGAGCTGTTTTTT.

The chain employs TRBV6-5 and TRBJ1-1; TRBD1 matches at 8 bases. The CDR3 sequence is 12 residues long. The germline V gene encodes CDR1 MNHEY and CDR2 SVGAGI. Trimming at V came to 5 bases and at J to 9 bases, leaving 5 bases not matched to a gene. As DNA, the CDR3 is TGTGCCAGCAGTCCACGGACAGGGAAAGCTTTCTTT. Amino acids: CASSPRTGKAFF.

The rearrangement links TRBV6-6 to TRBJ2-3, with 7 positions matching TRBD1. The CDR3 is 16 residues long. The germline V gene has CDR1 MNHNY and CDR2 SVGAGI (reference sequence). The V gene end was trimmed by 0 bases and the J gene end by 4 bases; junction bases not matched to a gene: 7. The CDR3 reads CASSYSGTAKSDTQYF. The CDR3 DNA follows: TGTGCCAGCAGTTACTCCGGGACAGCTAAATCAGATACGCAGTATTTT.

This clone has more than one count but fewer than ten. CDR3 region: CATSRGTSGGADTQYF. The CDR3, as DNA: TGTGCCACCAGCAGAGGGACTAGCGGGGGGGCAGATACGCAGTATTTT. The J gene is TRBJ2-3, the V gene TRBV15, with TRBD2 matching over 15 bases. The CDR3 is 16 residues long. V was pared by 1 base and J by 4 bases, with 0 bases of the junction left unmatched. Per the germline V gene, CDR1 is LNHNV and CDR2 is YYDKDF (reference sequence).

The genes are TRBV12-5 and TRBJ2-2; D is unclear. With 4 bases removed from V and 3 bases from J, the gap between germline ends came to 12 bases. This CDR3 has 15 amino acids. Germline assignment: CDR1 LGHNT and CDR2 FRNRAP. The CDR3 loop reads CASGSHSLDTGELFF. The CDR3 DNA reads as TGTGCTAGTGGTTCCCACTCTCTGGACACCGGGGAGCTGTTTTTT. The whole variable domain, filled in from reference TRBV12-5 and TRBJ2-2, reads DARVTQTPRHKVTEMGQEVTMRCQPILGHNTVFWYRQTMMQGLELLAYFRNRAPLDDSGMPKDRFSAEMPDATLATLKIQPSEPRDSAVYFCASGSHSLDTGELFFGEGSRLTVL.